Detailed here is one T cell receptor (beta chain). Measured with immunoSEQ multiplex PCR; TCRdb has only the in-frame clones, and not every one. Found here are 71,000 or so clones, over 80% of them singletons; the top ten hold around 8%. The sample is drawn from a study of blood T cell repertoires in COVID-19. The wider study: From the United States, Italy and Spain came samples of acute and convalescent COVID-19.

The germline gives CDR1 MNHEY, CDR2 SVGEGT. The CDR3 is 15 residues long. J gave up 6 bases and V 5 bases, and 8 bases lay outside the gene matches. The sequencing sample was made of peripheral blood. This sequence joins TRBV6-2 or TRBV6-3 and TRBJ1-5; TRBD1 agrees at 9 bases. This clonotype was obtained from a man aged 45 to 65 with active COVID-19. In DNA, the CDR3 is TGTGCCAGCAGTCCCCGGGGGACAGGGAGTCAGCCCCAGCATTTT. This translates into CASSPRGTGSQPQHF.